The clone carrying this TCR beta chain was recorded at least ten times. The antigen is unknown. Trimming removed 5 bases from V and 3 bases from J; junction bases left unmatched: 11. Germline V CDR1 and CDR2: SGHTA, FQGNSA. The CDR3 has 18 residues. The data belong to a study of T cell repertoires in cytomegalovirus infection. Study-level information: Indicated by public TCR beta signatures were CMV infection and matching HLA type. Study-level points and caveats: The study identified carriers of CMV plus the relevant HLA from cumulative public TCR beta family frequency.

Each CDR3 protein is one row after TCRdb ran MiXCR on the reads. The sample records 45,000 to 75,000 distinct CDR3 sequences, roughly 32% being singletons. Sequences were obtained from PBMCs, sequenced either directly or after in vitro stimulation (not recorded which). This TCR was sampled from a human donor in good health (CMV status not recorded). Some clones in this sample may be carry-over from other donors' samples. V usage is TRBV7-2 and J usage is TRBJ2-3, with TRBD2 matching over 13 bases. Written as DNA, the CDR3 is TGTGCCAGCAGCACCGGACTAGCGGGAGAGGGTAGTACAGATACGCAGTATTTT. Amino acid sequence: CASSTGLAGEGSTDTQYF.